Listed below are T cell receptor beta chains from one sample, sequenced in a study of identical twins. From the 5' RACE reads, TCRdb called clonotypes with MiXCR, one entry per CDR3 protein. The profile shows about 700,000 distinct CDR3 sequences, 6.1% of them singletons. Source material: naive T cells sorted from blood. The receptor source for this set is a man between 18 and 29 years old in good health. CDR3s include the opening cysteine and the closing phenylalanine or tryptophan. Each record gives: J gene, D gene, V gene, CDR3 length, clone size, CDR3 DNA, CDR3 protein. D genes are given only for firm matches. Rows may omit the clone size; those that give it use once, few, many or a size class.

j_call: TRBJ1-1; d_call: -; v_call: TRBV19; cdr3_length: 16; clone_size: -; cdr3_nt: TGTGCCAGTAGTATCCGTTTAGGCCCGCTGAAGACTGAAGCTTTCTTT; cdr3_aa: CASSIRLGPLKTEAFF
j_call: TRBJ1-1; d_call: -; v_call: TRBV29-1; cdr3_length: 9; clone_size: many; cdr3_nt: TGCAGCGTTGGCTCCGAGGCTTTCTTT; cdr3_aa: CSVGSEAFF
j_call: TRBJ2-1; d_call: TRBD2; v_call: TRBV6-5; cdr3_length: 15; clone_size: -; cdr3_nt: TGTGCCAGCAGTTACCGGACTAGCGGGAGAGATGAGCAGTTCTTC; cdr3_aa: CASSYRTSGRDEQFF
j_call: TRBJ2-1; d_call: TRBD2; v_call: TRBV10-2; cdr3_length: 14; clone_size: many; cdr3_nt: TGCGCCAGCAGACTAGCGGGGCCAGGGAATGAGCAGTTCTTC; cdr3_aa: CASRLAGPGNEQFF
j_call: TRBJ2-2; d_call: -; v_call: TRBV7-6; cdr3_length: 18; clone_size: -; cdr3_nt: TGTGCCAGCAGTGCAACACTGCGGCGTGACAGTGACACCGGGGAGCTGTTTTTT; cdr3_aa: CASSATLRRDSDTGELFF
j_call: TRBJ2-2; d_call: -; v_call: TRBV10-3; cdr3_length: 16; clone_size: many; cdr3_nt: TGTGCCATCACCGAGAGGGGCGGTGAAGGAACCGGGGAGCTGTTTTTT; cdr3_aa: CAITERGGEGTGELFF
j_call: TRBJ1-2; d_call: TRBD1; v_call: TRBV30; cdr3_length: 12; clone_size: -; cdr3_nt: TGTGCCTGGGACAGGGCGGGCTATGGCTACACCTTC; cdr3_aa: CAWDRAGYGYTF
j_call: TRBJ2-1; d_call: -; v_call: TRBV15; cdr3_length: 11; clone_size: many; cdr3_nt: TGTGCCACCAGCCCCAACAATGAGCAGTTCTTC; cdr3_aa: CATSPNNEQFF
j_call: TRBJ2-1; d_call: -; v_call: TRBV29-1; cdr3_length: 11; clone_size: many; cdr3_nt: TGCAGCCCAGGGAGGGGGGGGGAGCAGTTCTTC; cdr3_aa: CSPGRGGEQFF
j_call: TRBJ1-2; d_call: -; v_call: TRBV20-1; cdr3_length: 14; clone_size: few; cdr3_nt: TGCAGTGCCTGGAGGTGGGGGGGCAAGGCGGGCTACACCTTC; cdr3_aa: CSAWRWGGKAGYTF
j_call: TRBJ2-3; d_call: TRBD2; v_call: TRBV10-3; cdr3_length: 14; clone_size: -; cdr3_nt: TGTGCCCACACGCGGGAGGGAAGCACAGATACGCAGTATTTT; cdr3_aa: CAHTREGSTDTQYF
j_call: TRBJ2-5; d_call: -; v_call: TRBV27; cdr3_length: 13; clone_size: many; cdr3_nt: TGTGCCAGCAGTTTAATCAACCAAGAGACCCAGTACTTC; cdr3_aa: CASSLINQETQYF
j_call: TRBJ2-5; d_call: -; v_call: TRBV12-5; cdr3_length: 17; clone_size: few; cdr3_nt: TGTGCTAGTGGTTTCTTTGTAGGAGCATCTAGCCAAGAGACCCAGTACTTC; cdr3_aa: CASGFFVGASSQETQYF
j_call: TRBJ2-1; d_call: -; v_call: TRBV6-2/TRBV6-3; cdr3_length: 15; clone_size: few; cdr3_nt: TGTGCCAGCAGAGGGGAGCGTAGCTCCTACAATGAGCAGTTCTTC; cdr3_aa: CASRGERSSYNEQFF
j_call: TRBJ2-3; d_call: -; v_call: TRBV5-1; cdr3_length: 17; clone_size: many; cdr3_nt: TGCGCCAGCAGCCTACGTTTCGATAGCGGAGTCACAGATACGCAGTATTTT; cdr3_aa: CASSLRFDSGVTDTQYF
j_call: TRBJ2-2; d_call: -; v_call: TRBV7-2; cdr3_length: 15; clone_size: few; cdr3_nt: TGTGCCAGCAGCTCGATGCAATTAAACACCGGGGAGCTGTTTTTT; cdr3_aa: CASSSMQLNTGELFF
j_call: TRBJ2-6; d_call: -; v_call: TRBV29-1; cdr3_length: 15; clone_size: many; cdr3_nt: TGCAGCGTTGACAGGATTGCGTCTGGGGCCAACGTCCTGACTTTC; cdr3_aa: CSVDRIASGANVLTF
j_call: TRBJ1-2; d_call: -; v_call: TRBV5-1; cdr3_length: 14; clone_size: few; cdr3_nt: TGCGCCAGCAGCTTGAACCCAGGGTCCTATGGCTACACCTTC; cdr3_aa: CASSLNPGSYGYTF
j_call: TRBJ2-3; d_call: TRBD2; v_call: TRBV11-3; cdr3_length: 17; clone_size: many; cdr3_nt: TGTGCCAGCAGCTACGGACTAGCGGTACCGGAGGTAGATACGCAGTATTTT; cdr3_aa: CASSYGLAVPEVDTQYF
j_call: TRBJ2-3; d_call: -; v_call: TRBV6-4; cdr3_length: 12; clone_size: few; cdr3_nt: TGTGCCAGCAGTGACTCGGGTTATACGCAGTATTTT; cdr3_aa: CASSDSGYTQYF
j_call: TRBJ2-3; d_call: TRBD2; v_call: TRBV10-3; cdr3_length: 14; clone_size: many; cdr3_nt: TGTGCCACGCGACTAGCGGCTAGCACAGATACGCAGTATTTT; cdr3_aa: CATRLAASTDTQYF
j_call: TRBJ2-1; d_call: TRBD2; v_call: TRBV20-1; cdr3_length: 10; clone_size: -; cdr3_nt: TGCAGTGCTTTACTAGCGGAGCAGTTCTTC; cdr3_aa: CSALLAEQFF
j_call: TRBJ2-7; d_call: TRBD1; v_call: TRBV29-1; cdr3_length: 12; clone_size: -; cdr3_nt: TGCAGCGTTGCGACAGGGCAGTACGAGCAGTACTTC; cdr3_aa: CSVATGQYEQYF
j_call: TRBJ1-3; d_call: TRBD1; v_call: TRBV20-1; cdr3_length: 16; clone_size: -; cdr3_nt: TGCAGTGCTAGAGATTATAAGGGGGCCATTGGAAACACCATATATTTT; cdr3_aa: CSARDYKGAIGNTIYF
j_call: TRBJ2-5; d_call: TRBD2; v_call: TRBV24-1; cdr3_length: 17; clone_size: -; cdr3_nt: TGTGCCACCAGTGATCCCTCGACTAGCAGAGACCAAGAGACCCAGTACTTC; cdr3_aa: CATSDPSTSRDQETQYF
j_call: TRBJ2-1; d_call: TRBD2; v_call: TRBV5-1; cdr3_length: 16; clone_size: -; cdr3_nt: TGCGCCAGCAGCTTGTGGGGCGGGAGGGCCGCCAATGAGCAGTTCTTC; cdr3_aa: CASSLWGGRAANEQFF
j_call: TRBJ2-7; d_call: -; v_call: TRBV15; cdr3_length: 14; clone_size: -; cdr3_nt: TGTGCCACCAGCAGGAAAGGGGACTTCTACGAGCAGTACTTC; cdr3_aa: CATSRKGDFYEQYF
j_call: TRBJ2-1; d_call: TRBD2; v_call: TRBV12-3/TRBV12-4; cdr3_length: 16; clone_size: -; cdr3_nt: TGTGCCAGCAGTCCCCCGGGACTAGCGGTTAACAATGAGCAGTTCTTC; cdr3_aa: CASSPPGLAVNNEQFF
j_call: TRBJ1-1; d_call: -; v_call: TRBV20-1; cdr3_length: 14; clone_size: many; cdr3_nt: TGCAGTGCTAGGGGGGCCGGGGAGAACACTGAAGCTTTCTTT; cdr3_aa: CSARGAGENTEAFF
j_call: TRBJ1-1; d_call: TRBD1; v_call: TRBV12-3/TRBV12-4; cdr3_length: 14; clone_size: few; cdr3_nt: TGTGCCAGCAGTTTAGTCGGCAGGGGGTCTGAAGCTTTCTTT; cdr3_aa: CASSLVGRGSEAFF
j_call: TRBJ2-7; d_call: -; v_call: TRBV7-2; cdr3_length: 14; clone_size: -; cdr3_nt: TGTGCCAGCAGCCCTCGCACAGGGATTGACGAGCAGTACTTC; cdr3_aa: CASSPRTGIDEQYF
j_call: TRBJ2-5; d_call: TRBD1; v_call: TRBV30; cdr3_length: 14; clone_size: -; cdr3_nt: TGTGCCTGGAGTGGGACAGGGGGCCGTGGGACCCAGTACTTC; cdr3_aa: CAWSGTGGRGTQYF
j_call: TRBJ1-1; d_call: -; v_call: TRBV7-8; cdr3_length: 15; clone_size: -; cdr3_nt: TGTGCCAGCAGCTTAGACAGCCCGGGGACGGTCCGAGCTTTCTTT; cdr3_aa: CASSLDSPGTVRAFF
j_call: TRBJ2-6; d_call: -; v_call: TRBV25-1; cdr3_length: 15; clone_size: -; cdr3_nt: TGTGCCAGCAGTCCCCCAGGGTGGGGGGCCAACGTCCTGACTTTC; cdr3_aa: CASSPPGWGANVLTF
j_call: TRBJ2-5; d_call: -; v_call: TRBV3-1; cdr3_length: 15; clone_size: few; cdr3_nt: TGTGCCAGCAGCCAAGGACTTGTTGCCCTGGCGACCCAGTACTTC; cdr3_aa: CASSQGLVALATQYF